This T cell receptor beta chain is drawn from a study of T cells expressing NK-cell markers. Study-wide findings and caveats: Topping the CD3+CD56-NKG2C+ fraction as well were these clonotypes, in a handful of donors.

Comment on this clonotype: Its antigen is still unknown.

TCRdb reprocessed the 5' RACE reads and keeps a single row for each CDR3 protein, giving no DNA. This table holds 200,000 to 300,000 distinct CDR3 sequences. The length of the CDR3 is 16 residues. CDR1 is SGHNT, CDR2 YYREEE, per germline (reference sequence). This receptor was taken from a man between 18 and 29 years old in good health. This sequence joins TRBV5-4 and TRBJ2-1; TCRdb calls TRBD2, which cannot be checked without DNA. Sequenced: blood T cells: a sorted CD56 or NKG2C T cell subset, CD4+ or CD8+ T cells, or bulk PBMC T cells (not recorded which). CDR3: CASSSTSGRVYNEQFF.